These 8 T cell receptor beta chains were all obtained from the same sample, sequenced in a study of shared clonotypes between healthy human individuals. TCRdb's table, derived via immunoSEQ multiplex PCR, lists solely in-frame clones and lacks some. The sample has more than 2 million clones; roughly 95% are singletons. CD45RO-negative, CCR7-selected cells formed the naive CD8 fraction, which excluded terminally differentiated effector memory CD45RA+ cells. The sequenced material came from naive CD8+ T cells sorted from blood. Receptor source: a young man in good health.

The chain recombines TRBV7-9 with TRBJ2-7; TRBD1 matches 12 bases. The CDR3 is 16 residues long. The V and J ends lost 5 bases and 0 bases, in that order; junction bases with no gene match: 5. Germline V CDR1 and CDR2: SEHNR, FQNEAQ (reference sequence). CDR3 sequence: CASSGTGGLGSYEQYF. CDR3 nucleotides: TGTGCCAGCAGCGGGACAGGGGGCTTGGGCTCCTACGAGCAGTACTTC.

The J gene is TRBJ1-2, the V gene TRBV27; D is ambiguous. CDR1 and CDR2 from the germline V gene are MNHEY and SMNVEV (reference sequence). V was clipped by 3 bases and J by 4 bases, with 9 bases between them. The CDR3 totals 13 residues. CDR3 DNA: TGTGCCAGCAGTTTTTCCAGAGTCTATGGCTACACCTTC. This translates into CASSFSRVYGYTF.

V usage is TRBV7-3 and J usage is TRBJ2-2, with 7 bases matching TRBD1. The CDR3 loop spans 13 amino acids. CDR1 is SGHTA, CDR2 FQGTGA, per germline. Germline trimming cut 7 bases from V and 5 bases from J; bases unmatched to any gene: 4. CDR3 nucleotide sequence: TGTGCCAGCACCCCACAGGGGACCGGGGAGCTGTTTTTT. Translation: CASTPQGTGELFF.

The chain recombines TRBV4-3 with TRBJ2-1, with D possibly matching TRBD2 (6 bases). The V gene's germline CDR1 is LGHNA and CDR2 YSLEER. The CDR3 has 16 residues. V was pared by 0 bases and J by 5 bases, with 14 bases between. This CDR3 is CASSQDPPGENNEQFF. In DNA, the CDR3 is TGCGCCAGCAGCCAAGATCCCCCGGGAGAGAACAATGAGCAGTTCTTC.

The CDR3 sequence: CASSQDWADIYNEQFF. CDR3 nucleotides: TGCGCCAGCAGCCAAGATTGGGCGGATATTTACAATGAGCAGTTCTTC. The J gene is TRBJ2-1, the V gene TRBV4-3; no clear D. The V and J ends lost 0 bases and 4 bases respectively, with 13 bases between them. The germline V gene has CDR1 LGHNA and CDR2 YSLEER. The CDR3 sequence is 16 residues long.

This chain uses TRBV19 with TRBJ1-1; D not resolved. Trimming stripped 7 bases from V and 0 bases from J, with 15 bases between. The CDR3 totals 15 residues. Germline V gene sequence: CDR1 LNHDA, CDR2 SQIVND (reference sequence). In DNA, the CDR3 is TGTGCCAGTACCAGTAGCCAACACGTGAACACTGAAGCTTTCTTT. As protein: CASTSSQHVNTEAFF.

In this sample, this clone turned up once. This sequence joins TRBV4-1 and TRBJ1-2; no clear D. The CDR3 extends over 14 amino acids. Per germline, CDR1 MGHRA and CDR2 YSYEKL. The V end lost 1 base, the J end lost 0 bases, and 6 bases lay between the germline ends. The CDR3 protein is CASSQGAANYGYTF. The CDR3 nucleotides are TGCGCCAGCAGCCAAGGGGCAGCTAACTATGGCTACACCTTC.

This chain connects TRBV5-1 to TRBJ2-3; 12 nucleotides align to TRBD2. Germline CDR1 reads SGHRS; CDR2 reads YFSETQ. J lost 0 bases, V lost 5 bases, and 7 bases had no gene match. The CDR3 consists of 17 residues. The CDR3 coding sequence is TGCGCCAGCAGTTCGGGACTAGCGGGCTCTAGCACAGATACGCAGTATTTT. As protein: CASSSGLAGSSTDTQYF. The whole variable domain, filled in from reference TRBV5-1 and TRBJ2-3, reads KAGVTQTPRYLIKTRGQQVTLSCSPISGHRSVSWYQQTPGQGLQFLFEYFSETQRNKGNFPGRFSGRQFSNSRSEMNVSTLELGDSALYLCASSSGLAGSSTDTQYFGPGTRLTVL.